One T cell receptor beta chain is described in this entry. The antigen is unknown. Germline CDR1 reads LGHDT; CDR2 reads YNNKEL (reference sequence). Deletions cut 2 bases from V and 5 bases from J, with 13 bases between. The CDR3 runs to 15 residues. This entry is derived from a study of blood T cells in healthy people across ages. At least 6 micrograms of total RNA were extracted per sample. Findings and caveats of the study: Versus aged donors, long-lived donors had higher diversity and more naive CD4+ cells. Roughly linearly, TCR beta diversity per million T cells fell as age increased.

Then a second PCR, running about 6 to 12 cycles, was carried out with a sample-barcoded 5' primer and a J-beta primer mix. The authors tagged each cDNA molecule using a template-switch adaptor with 12 random nucleotides. MiXCR was run by TCRdb on the 5' RACE reads, yielding one entry per CDR3 protein. The sample lists approximately 790,000 distinct CDR3 sequences, roughly 60% occurring once. Source material: blood. The chain employs TRBV3-1 and TRBJ1-5; TRBD1 might be the D (5 bases). The TCR comes from a man aged 25 to 40 in good health. Here the CDR3 reads CASSQRPLGDQPQHF. CDR3 nucleotides: TGTGCCAGCAGCCAAAGGCCCCTGGGGGATCAGCCCCAGCATTTT.